These 8 T cell receptor beta chains were all obtained from the same sample, sequenced in a study of blood T cell repertoires in COVID-19. TCRdb's copy holds only in-frame clones and misses some; the assay was immunoSEQ multiplex PCR. The sample holds a few hundred thousand clones, about 87% seen once. Sequencing input: peripheral blood. All receptors derive from a man younger than 30 with COVID-19, enrolled during active disease.

This clone was observed once. The chain couples TRBV6-1 to TRBJ2-5, with TRBD2 matching over 8 bases. Germline V gives CDR1 MNHNS, CDR2 SASEGT. The CDR3 is made up of 16 amino acids. The V gene end was trimmed by 8 bases and the J gene end by 5 bases; junction bases not matched to a gene: 16. CDR3 nucleotide sequence: TGTGCCAGCGGTGGGAGCGGGAGTCGGAAATGGGAGACCCAGTACTTC. It yields the protein CASGGSGSRKWETQYF.

The rearrangement links TRBV20-1 to TRBJ2-4; D not certain. The germline V gene encodes CDR1 DFQATT and CDR2 SNEGSKA (reference sequence). V lost 3 bases and J lost 0, with 12 bases in between. The CDR3 extends over 15 amino acids. CDR3 in DNA: TGCAGTGCTAGTCGCGGAGCCCTAGCCAAAAACATTCAGTACTTC. It codes for CSASRGALAKNIQYF.

This chain uses TRBV9 with TRBJ2-7; 9 bases align to TRBD2. The CDR3 has 16 residues. The germline V gene has CDR1 SGDLS and CDR2 YYNGEE. The V gene end was trimmed by 0 bases and the J gene end by 3 bases; junction bases not matched to a gene: 7. The CDR3 region has the DNA TGTGCCAGCAGCGTAGCAAGCGGGGGGACGAGCTACGAGCAGTACTTC. Translation: CASSVASGGTSYEQYF.

The chain is built from TRBV3-1 (or the pseudogene TRBV3-2) and TRBJ2-1; 8 bases fit TRBD2. The V gene's germline CDR1 is LGHDT and CDR2 YNNKEL (reference sequence). The J segment lost 3 bases and the V segment lost 3 bases, leaving 10 bases of the junction unmatched. The CDR3 has 17 residues. Written as DNA, the CDR3 is TGTGCCAGCAGCCAGAGGACTAGCTATGGTTACTACAATGAGCAGTTCTTC. Its translation is CASSQRTSYGYYNEQFF.

J is TRBJ2-7 and V is TRBV6-5, with TRBD1 identical over 7 bases. V was pared by 1 base and J by 5 bases, with 5 bases of the junction left unmatched. In germline, CDR1 is MNHEY, CDR2 SVGAGI. The CDR3 spans 14 residues. The CDR3 sequence is CASSYLTGINEQYF. The CDR3 DNA reads TGTGCCAGCAGTTACTTGACAGGGATAAACGAGCAGTACTTC.

This clone was seen a handful of times. The J gene is TRBJ2-7, the V gene TRBV12-3 or TRBV12-4; 8 bases agree with TRBD1. V was pared by 6 bases and J by 2 bases, with 3 bases of the junction left unmatched. The CDR3 sequence is 13 residues long. This CDR3 is CASRLTGAYEQYF. The CDR3 DNA is TGTGCCAGCAGGCTGACAGGGGCCTACGAGCAGTACTTC.

The chain couples TRBV7-8 to TRBJ1-6; 7 bases map to TRBD1. Trimming cost V 5 bases and J 9 bases; bases outside gene matches: 7. Germline CDR1 reads SGHVS; CDR2 reads FQNEAQ. This CDR3 spans 14 amino acids. In nucleotides, the CDR3 is TGTGCCAGCAGCCAGACAGGGATAGTTTCACCCCTCCACTTT. Residues: CASSQTGIVSPLHF.

A few counts support this clone. This chain links TRBV18 with TRBJ2-7, with 10 nucleotides matching TRBD1. CDR1 and CDR2 (germline): KGHSH, LQKENI. The CDR3 contains 15 residues. J gave up 5 bases and V 2 bases, and 6 bases lay outside the gene matches. The CDR3 here is CASSPYDRGRNEQYF. CDR3 nucleotides: TGTGCCAGCTCACCATATGACAGGGGGCGAAACGAGCAGTACTTC.